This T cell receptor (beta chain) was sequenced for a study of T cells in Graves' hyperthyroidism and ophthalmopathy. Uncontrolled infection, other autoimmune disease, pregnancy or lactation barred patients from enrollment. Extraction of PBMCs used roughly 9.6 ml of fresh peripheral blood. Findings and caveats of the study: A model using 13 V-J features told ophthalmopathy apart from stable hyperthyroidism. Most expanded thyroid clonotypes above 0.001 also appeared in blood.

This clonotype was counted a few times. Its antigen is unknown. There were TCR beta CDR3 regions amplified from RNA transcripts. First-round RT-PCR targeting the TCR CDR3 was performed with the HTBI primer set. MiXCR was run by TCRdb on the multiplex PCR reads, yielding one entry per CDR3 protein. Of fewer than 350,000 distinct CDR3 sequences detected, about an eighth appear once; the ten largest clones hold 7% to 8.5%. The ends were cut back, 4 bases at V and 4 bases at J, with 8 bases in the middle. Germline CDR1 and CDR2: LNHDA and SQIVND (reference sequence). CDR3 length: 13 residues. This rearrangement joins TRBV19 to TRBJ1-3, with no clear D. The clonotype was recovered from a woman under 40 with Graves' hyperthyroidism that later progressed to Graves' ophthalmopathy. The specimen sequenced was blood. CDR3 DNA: TGTGCCAGTAGTAGTTCCGCGGGAAACACCATATATTTT. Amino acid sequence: CASSSSAGNTIYF.